The 26 T cell receptor beta chains below all came from one sample that was sequenced in a study of blood T cell repertoires in COVID-19. The assay was immunoSEQ multiplex PCR, and TCRdb's table has in-frame clones only and misses some. Of more than 45,000 clones in the sample, less than 90% are singletons; the top ten hold about 28%. Sequenced sample: peripheral blood. The receptors originated from a human donor in a cohort sampled during active COVID-19.

This clone was observed once. V is TRBV9 and J is TRBJ1-2, with 9 bases identical to TRBD1. The CDR3 runs to 13 residues. Germline V gene lookup returns CDR1 SGDLS and CDR2 YYNGEE. V shed 3 bases and J 7 bases; nucleotides not matched to a gene: 4. The CDR3 loop is CASSEQGAGGYTF. The CDR3 DNA is TGTGCCAGCAGCGAACAGGGGGCAGGTGGCTACACCTTC.

The chain is built from TRBV4-1 and TRBJ2-1; TRBD2 matches at 10 bases. After removal of 2 bases from V and 4 bases from J, the junction contained 8 bases not matched to a gene. This CDR3 has 17 amino acids. Germline V CDR1 and CDR2: MGHRA, YSYEKL. This chain's CDR3 is CASSQNPSGGGYNEQFF. DNA for the CDR3: TGCGCCAGCAGCCAAAATCCGAGCGGGGGGGGTTACAATGAGCAGTTCTTC.

This clone was observed once. The chain employs TRBV7-3 and TRBJ2-7; TRBD2 aligns across 9 bases. Germline CDR1 SGHTA, CDR2 FQGTGA. The CDR3 contains 15 residues. The J segment lost 0 bases and the V segment lost 4 bases, leaving 4 bases of the junction unmatched. The CDR3 sequence: CASSSFSGSSYEQYV. As DNA, the CDR3 is TGTGCCAGCAGCTCCTTTAGCGGGAGCTCCTACGAGCAGTACGTC.

The chain recombines TRBV5-4 with TRBJ1-4; 10 nucleotides line up with TRBD1. This CDR3 has 15 amino acids. V gave up 4 bases and J gave up 2 bases; unmatched junction bases: 2. Germline V gene sequence: CDR1 SGHNT, CDR2 YYREEE (reference sequence). CDR3 DNA sequence: TGTGCCAGCAGCGGGGGACAGGGGACTAATGAAAAACTGTTTTTT. Protein: CASSGGQGTNEKLFF.

The V and J genes are TRBV11-3 and TRBJ2-2, with a weak D call TRBD1 (6 bases). V lost 5 bases to trimming and J lost 0 bases, with 10 bases between them. Germline V lookup: CDR1 SGHNT, CDR2 YENEEA. There are 15 residues in the CDR3. CDR3 bases: TGTGCCAGCAGCCAGGACAGCGCGAACACCGGGGAGCTGTTTTTT. This codes for CASSQDSANTGELFF.

The J gene is TRBJ1-4, the V gene TRBV12-3 or TRBV12-4, with 7 positions matching TRBD1. Trimming took 6 bases from V and 5 from J; bases not matched to a gene: 3. The CDR3 spans 13 residues. This CDR3 reads CASRGQPNEKLFF. DNA of the CDR3: TGTGCCAGCAGGGGACAGCCCAATGAAAAACTGTTTTTT.

V gene TRBV7-2 combines with J gene TRBJ2-1; the D is unclear. From germline, CDR1 is SGHTA and CDR2 FQGNSA. This CDR3 region has 14 residues. V lost 5 bases, J lost 4 bases, and 12 bases lay in between. The CDR3: CASSPGLNYNEQFF. CDR3 bases: TGTGCCAGCAGCCCTGGCCTTAATTACAATGAGCAGTTCTTC. Drawing the rest from reference TRBV7-2 and TRBJ2-1, the complete variable domain is GAGVSQSPSNKVTEKGKDVELRCDPISGHTALYWYRQSLGQGLEFLIYFQGNSAPDKSGLPSDRFSAERTGGSVSTLTIQRTQQEDSAVYLCASSPGLNYNEQFFGPGTRLTVL.

The V and J genes are TRBV14 and TRBJ2-2; D remains ambiguous. The CDR3 has 13 amino acids. The germline V gene encodes CDR1 SGHDN and CDR2 FVKESK. V was clipped by 3 bases and J by 8 bases, with 10 bases between them. CDR3: CASSQGRSGELFF. The DNA of the CDR3 is TGTGCCAGCAGCCAGGGCAGGTCGGGGGAGCTGTTTTTT.

V usage is TRBV9 and J usage is TRBJ2-3; TRBD1 might be the D (6 bases). The V and J ends lost 4 bases and 3 bases respectively, with 12 bases between them. Looked up from germline, CDR1 is SGDLS and CDR2 is YYNGEE. The CDR3 sequence is 14 residues long. The CDR3 here is CASSFGQRTDTQYF. The CDR3 DNA is TGTGCCAGCAGCTTTGGACAGAGGACAGATACGCAGTATTTT.

The table lists this clone with a count of one. The chain is built from TRBV24-1 and TRBJ2-2, with 8 bases identical to TRBD1. Losses at the gene ends were 0 bases for V and 6 bases for J; bases not matched to a gene: 2. CDR1 and CDR2 (germline): KGHDR, SFDVKD. CDR3 length: 15 residues. CDR3 protein: CATSDLSRGPGELFF. The CDR3 bases are TGTGCCACCAGTGATTTGTCCAGGGGGCCCGGGGAGCTGTTTTTT.

The chain uses TRBV30 and TRBJ2-3; 9 bases agree with TRBD2. V shed 1 base and J 2 bases; nucleotides not matched to a gene: 7. In germline, CDR1 is GTSNPN, CDR2 SVGIG (reference sequence). CDR3 size: 16 residues. CDR3 loop: CAWSAWRGGDTDTQYF. For the CDR3, the DNA is TGTGCCTGGAGTGCCTGGCGGGGGGGGGACACAGATACGCAGTATTTT.

V and J are TRBV24-1 and TRBJ2-3; D is possibly TRBD2 (5 bases). Germline V CDR1 and CDR2: KGHDR, SFDVKD. The V end was cut by 4 bases, the J end by 3 bases, with 10 bases between. This CDR3 spans 14 amino acids. The CDR3 DNA reads as TGTGCCACCAGTGACGCTACGGGAACAGATACGCAGTATTTT. Translated: CATSDATGTDTQYF.

The chain employs TRBV6-6 and TRBJ1-1, with no clear D. The CDR3 covers 16 residues. Germline CDR1 is MNHNY and CDR2 is SVGAGI (reference sequence). Deletions cut 6 bases from V and 0 bases from J, with 17 bases between. Here the CDR3 DNA reads TGTGCCAGCAGAGAGGGCAGAGGGATTATGAACACTGAAGCTTTCTTT. Amino acids: CASREGRGIMNTEAFF.

This clone has only one observation. V gene TRBV2 combines with J gene TRBJ1-2, with a possible D match to TRBD1 (5 bases). V lost 1 base to trimming and J lost 4 bases, with 10 bases between them. This CDR3 comprises 14 residues. Germline loops: CDR1 SNHLY, CDR2 FYNNEI. The CDR3 loop is CASSEGQGIYGYTF. For the CDR3, the DNA is TGTGCCAGCAGTGAAGGGCAGGGCATCTATGGCTACACCTTC. Filled out from reference TRBV2 and TRBJ1-2, the complete variable domain reads EPEVTQTPSHQVTQMGQEVILRCVPISNHLYFYWYRQILGQKVEFLVSFYNNEISEKSEIFDDQFSVERPDGSNFTLKIRSTKLEDSAMYFCASSEGQGIYGYTFGSGTRLTVV.

The chain combines TRBV28 with TRBJ1-6; D perhaps matches TRBD1 (5 bases). This CDR3 has 14 residues. With 6 bases removed from V and 3 bases from J, the gap between germline ends came to 9 bases. Germline V gene data show CDR1 as MDHEN and CDR2 as SYDVKM. CDR3 coding DNA: TGTGCCAGCAGCACGACAGACTATAATTCACCCCTCCACTTT. Translation: CASSTTDYNSPLHF.

The chain carries TRBV9 and TRBJ2-4; 10 nucleotides agree with TRBD1. Trimming at V came to 0 bases and at J to 8 bases, leaving 5 bases not matched to a gene. Germline-derived CDR1 and CDR2 are SGDLS and YYNGEE. This CDR3 is 15 amino acids long. CDR3 region: CASSVVGTGVDIQYF. As DNA, the CDR3 is TGTGCCAGCAGCGTAGTCGGGACAGGGGTAGACATTCAGTACTTC. Filled out from reference TRBV9 and TRBJ2-4, the complete variable domain reads DSGVTQTPKHLITATGQRVTLRCSPRSGDLSVYWYQQSLDQGLQFLIQYYNGEERAKGNILERFSAQQFPDLHSELNLSSLELGDSALYFCASSVVGTGVDIQYFGAGTRLSVL.

V gene TRBV29-1 combines with J gene TRBJ2-1; weak D call: TRBD2 (6 bases). With 5 bases removed from V and 5 bases from J, the gap between germline ends came to 16 bases. Germline lookup yields CDR1 SQVTM and CDR2 ANQGSEA. This CDR3 comprises 14 residues. CDR3 bases: TGCAGCGTTTTCCCGACTAGTCGCCACAATGAGCAGTTCTTC. It yields the protein CSVFPTSRHNEQFF.

The chain combines TRBV30 with TRBJ1-6, with TRBD1 matching over 7 bases. Looked up from germline, CDR1 is GTSNPN and CDR2 is SVGIG (reference sequence). V lost 5 bases, J lost 8 bases, and 9 bases stayed unmatched. This CDR3 has 14 amino acids. The CDR3 is CAWGIGDRDSPLHF. The CDR3 DNA is TGTGCCTGGGGGATTGGGGACAGAGATTCACCCCTCCACTTT. The variable domain in full, completed from reference TRBV30 and TRBJ1-6, reads SQTIHQWPATLVQPVGSPLSLECTVEGTSNPNLYWYRQAAGRGLQLLFYSVGIGQISSEVPQNLSASRPQDRQFILSSKKLLLSDSGFYLCAWGIGDRDSPLHFGNGTRLTVT.

The chain joins TRBV3-1 (or the pseudogene TRBV3-2) to TRBJ2-7, with a tentative D call TRBD2 (6 bases). The CDR3 totals 14 residues. Trimming took 0 bases from V and 3 from J, leaving 9 bases between them. The germline gives CDR1 LGHDT, CDR2 YNNKEL (reference sequence). CDR3 amino acids: CASSQEGGNYEQYF. CDR3 bases: TGTGCCAGCAGCCAAGAAGGCGGGAACTACGAGCAGTACTTC.

The rearrangement links TRBV19 to TRBJ2-2; D is ambiguous. Trimming left V 7 bases short and J 0 bases short, with 12 bases between. Germline-derived CDR1 and CDR2 are LNHDA and SQIVND (reference sequence). The CDR3 covers 15 residues. In nucleotides, the CDR3 is TGTGCCAGTATGGGCAGCTTAGCGAACACCGGGGAGCTGTTTTTT. Translated: CASMGSLANTGELFF.

Regarding this clone: Other DNA sequences of this sample code for an identical CDR3. The chain has TRBV6-6 and TRBJ2-3; D not resolved. V lost 5 bases and J lost 0, with 3 bases in between. Germline CDR1 and CDR2: MNHNY and SVGAGI (reference sequence). This CDR3 comprises 12 residues. The CDR3, as DNA: TGTGCCAGCAGTCCTAGCACAGATACGCAGTATTTT. Residues: CASSPSTDTQYF.

The chain links TRBV3-1 (or the pseudogene TRBV3-2) to TRBJ2-1, with TRBD2 matching 15 bases. Germline V gene data show CDR1 as LGHDT and CDR2 as YNNKEL (reference sequence). This CDR3 contains 17 residues. The V segment lost 3 bases and the J segment 8 bases; nucleotides outside the gene matches: 8. The CDR3 DNA reads TGTGCCAGCAGCCATTCCGGACTAGCGGGGGGGGTAGATGAGCAGTTCTTC. This encodes CASSHSGLAGGVDEQFF.

The V gene is TRBV29-1, the J gene TRBJ2-1; 12 bases map to TRBD1. The CDR3 is 15 amino acids. CDR1 is SQVTM, CDR2 ANQGSEA, per germline. The trim removed 3 bases at V and 10 bases at J, leaving 10 bases unmatched. This CDR3 is CSVDLGQGAEGEQFF. The CDR3 DNA follows: TGCAGCGTTGATCTGGGACAGGGGGCGGAGGGGGAGCAGTTCTTC.

The rearrangement links TRBV15 to TRBJ2-7; 7 nucleotides agree with TRBD1. Trimming removed 3 bases from V and 2 bases from J; junction bases left unmatched: 7. CDR3 length: 15 amino acids. From germline, CDR1 is LNHNV and CDR2 YYDKDF (reference sequence). The CDR3 DNA sequence: TGTGCCACCAGCAGGGCGCTGGACAGGCCCTACGAGCAGTACTTC. Protein: CATSRALDRPYEQYF.

This chain uses TRBV27 with TRBJ2-1; 10 bases are a match to TRBD2. V dropped 4 bases and J dropped 7; count of bases not matched to a gene: 1. This CDR3 region has 13 residues. Germline CDR1 MNHEY, CDR2 SMNVEV (reference sequence). The CDR3 loop is CASSSSGRNEQFF. CDR3 sequence (DNA): TGTGCCAGCAGTTCTAGCGGGAGAAATGAGCAGTTCTTC.

The chain recombines TRBV7-6 with TRBJ2-1, with D possibly matching TRBD2 (6 bases). Germline V gene sequence: CDR1 SGHVS, CDR2 FNYEAQ. Trimming shortened V by 5 bases and J by 9 bases, and 17 bases separated the two germline ends. This CDR3 is built from 14 residues. CDR3 loop: CASSKNRGSGEQFF. The DNA for the CDR3 is TGTGCCAGCAGCAAAAATCGGGGGTCCGGTGAGCAGTTCTTC. The whole variable domain, filled in from reference TRBV7-6 and TRBJ2-1, reads GAGVSQSPRYKVTKRGQDVALRCDPISGHVSLYWYRQALGQGPEFLTYFNYEAQQDKSGLPNDRFSAERPEGSISTLTIQRTEQRDSAMYRCASSKNRGSGEQFFGPGTRLTVL.